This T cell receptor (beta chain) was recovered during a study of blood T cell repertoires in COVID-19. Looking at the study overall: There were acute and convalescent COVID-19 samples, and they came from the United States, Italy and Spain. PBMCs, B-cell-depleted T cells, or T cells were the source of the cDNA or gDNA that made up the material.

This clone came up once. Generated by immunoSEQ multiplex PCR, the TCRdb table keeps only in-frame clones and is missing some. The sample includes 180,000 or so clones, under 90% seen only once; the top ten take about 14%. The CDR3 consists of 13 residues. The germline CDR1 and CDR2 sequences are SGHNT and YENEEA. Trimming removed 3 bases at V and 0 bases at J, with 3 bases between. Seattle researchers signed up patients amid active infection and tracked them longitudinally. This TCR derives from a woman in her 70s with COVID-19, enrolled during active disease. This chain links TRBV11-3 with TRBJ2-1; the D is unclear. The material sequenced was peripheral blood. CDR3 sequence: CASSFSSYNEQFF. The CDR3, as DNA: TGTGCCAGCAGCTTCAGCTCCTACAATGAGCAGTTCTTC.